The rows below give T cell receptor beta chains drawn from one sample of a study of shared clonotypes between healthy human individuals. Profiled with immunoSEQ multiplex PCR; TCRdb holds only in-frame clones, not every one. The sample has about 2.5 million clones; less than 95% are singletons. Sequences were obtained from naive CD4+ T cells from PBMCs. The receptors were sampled from a man aged 18 to 29 in good health. Some clones in this sample may be carry-over from other donors' samples. Both conserved end residues are part of each CDR3. Each record gives: D gene, clone size, V gene, J gene, CDR3 DNA, CDR3 protein. The D gene is left open where the match is weak. Not all rows give a size; the values are once, few, many and, for expanded clones, a class.

>NA|NA|TRBV11-2|TRBJ2-3
TGTGCCAGCAGCTCAGTATCTGGTATGGATACGCAGTATTTT
CASSSVSGMDTQYF
>NA|NA|TRBV19|TRBJ2-7
TGTGCCAGTATTGGGGACCTCGCCTACGAGCAGTACTTC
CASIGDLAYEQYF
>TRBD1|NA|TRBV6-6|TRBJ1-5
TGTGCCAGCAGTGGGCGGACAGGGGGACAGCCCCAGCATTTT
CASSGRTGGQPQHF
>NA|NA|TRBV15|TRBJ2-5
TGTGCCACCAGCAGGGGGGGACAGCAAGAGACCCAGTACTTC
CATSRGGQQETQYF
>TRBD2|NA|TRBV13|TRBJ2-5
TGTGCCAGCAGCGGTGGTCCCCAAGGGAGGGTTAGGGAGACCCAGTACTTC
CASSGGPQGRVRETQYF
>NA|NA|TRBV7-2|TRBJ2-2
TGTGCCAGCAGCTTAGCGCGTGACGGGGAGCTGTTTTTT
CASSLARDGELFF
>TRBD1|NA|TRBV7-2|TRBJ1-2
TGTGCCAGCAGCTTATTTCCAGGGGGCGTGGACTATGGCTACACCTTC
CASSLFPGGVDYGYTF
>TRBD2|NA|TRBV9|TRBJ2-7
TGTGCCAGCAGCGCCGGGACTAACCTTTACGAGCAGTACTTC
CASSAGTNLYEQYF
>NA|NA|TRBV11-2|TRBJ2-1
TGTGCCAGCAACCGGGGCAACTCCTACAATGAGCAGTTCTTC
CASNRGNSYNEQFF
>NA|NA|TRBV28|TRBJ2-6
TGTGCCAGTTGGTACTCTGGGGCCAACGTCCTGACTTTC
CASWYSGANVLTF
>TRBD2|NA|TRBV6-6|TRBJ2-2
TGTGCCAGCAGCCGGACTAGCCTCGGGGAGCTGTTTTTT
CASSRTSLGELFF
>TRBD1|NA|TRBV6-6|TRBJ2-7
TGTGCCAGCAGTTCCCAAGGGACAGCAAACGAGCAGTACTTC
CASSSQGTANEQYF
>NA|NA|TRBV15|TRBJ2-7
TGTGCCACCAGCAGAGATCTGTTGACAGTGGGCTCCTACGAGCAGTACTTC
CATSRDLLTVGSYEQYF
>NA|NA|TRBV27|TRBJ1-5
TGTGCCAGCAGCCCCGGACAGACCAATCAGCCCCAGCATTTT
CASSPGQTNQPQHF
>TRBD2|once|TRBV7-7|TRBJ2-7
TGTGCCAGCAGCCAAGGGACTAGCGGGATCTACGAGCAGTACTTC
CASSQGTSGIYEQYF
>NA|NA|TRBV7-2|TRBJ2-1
TGTGCCAGCAGCTCCGGACCAGCTCGTAATGAGCAGTTCTTC
CASSSGPARNEQFF
>NA|once|TRBV28|TRBJ1-3
TGTGCCAGCACGTCCCACTCTGGAAACACCATATATTTT
CASTSHSGNTIYF
>NA|NA|TRBV4-1|TRBJ2-2
TGCGCCAGCAGCCAAGATGAGTACGGTTCTTACACCGGGGAGCTGTTTTTT
CASSQDEYGSYTGELFF
>TRBD2|NA|TRBV11-2|TRBJ2-3
TGTGCCAGCAGCTTAATGACCACTAGCGGGAGGGCGGCAGATACGCAGTATTTT
CASSLMTTSGRAADTQYF
>NA|NA|TRBV6-1|TRBJ1-1
TGTGCCAGCAGTGCCACGTGGCTATCCACTGAAGCTTTCTTT
CASSATWLSTEAFF
>NA|NA|TRBV7-8|TRBJ2-2
TGTGCCAGCAGCTCCGTGCGCACCGGGGAGCTGTTTTTT
CASSSVRTGELFF
>TRBD2|NA|TRBV5-4|TRBJ2-7
TGTGCCAGCAGTGGGCCTAGGGGAGGGTCTAGCGAGCAGTACTTC
CASSGPRGGSSEQYF
>NA|NA|TRBV28|TRBJ2-2
TGTGCCAGCGGGCAACTTACCGGGGAGCTGTTTTTT
CASGQLTGELFF
>NA|NA|TRBV13|TRBJ2-7
TGTGCCAGCAGCTTATTAGGGATTTCCTACGAGCAGTACTTC
CASSLLGISYEQYF
>TRBD2|NA|TRBV7-2|TRBJ2-7
TGTGCCAGCAGCCCAAGGCGGGGGGCCTACGAGCAGTACTTC
CASSPRRGAYEQYF
>TRBD2|NA|TRBV5-1|TRBJ2-1
TGCGCCAGCAGCTTGACCCTAGCGGGAGGTAGCGAGCAGTTCTTC
CASSLTLAGGSEQFF
>NA|NA|TRBV7-2|TRBJ2-5
TGTGCCAGCAGCTCAGACGGGGGCGTCCAAGAGACCCAGTACTTC
CASSSDGGVQETQYF
>TRBD1|NA|TRBV2|TRBJ2-1
TGTGCCAGCACCGCGACAGGGGGCGCTTACAATGAGCAGTTCTTC
CASTATGGAYNEQFF